This paragraph reports one T cell receptor beta chain. This entry comes from a study of T cell changes during pregnancy in multiple sclerosis. Produced via immunoSEQ multiplex PCR; TCRdb's table is partial and in-frame only. Seen here are some 27,000 clones, 80% to 90% observed once, and the top ten hold about 0.78%. CDR3 length: 15 amino acids. The germline CDR1 and CDR2 sequences are SGHAT and FQNNGV. Trimming shortened V by 5 bases and J by 2 bases, and 15 bases separated the two germline ends. The receptor comes from a female donor with multiple sclerosis, enrolled in a pregnancy study. The sample was CD4+ T cells from peripheral blood mononuclear cells, taken in the second trimester of pregnancy. The V call is TRBV11-2, the J call TRBJ1-1; weak D call: TRBD1 (5 bases). CDR3 loop: CASSRTPTENTEAFF. The DNA for the CDR3 is TGTGCCAGCAGCCGCACTCCGACAGAAAACACTGAAGCTTTCTTT.